A selection of T cell receptor beta chains follows, all from one sample in a study of T cells in Graves' hyperthyroidism and ophthalmopathy. TCRdb fed the multiplex PCR reads into MiXCR, producing one record per CDR3 protein. Seen here are 600,000 or so distinct CDR3 sequences, around 14% observed once, and the top ten hold roughly 7%. The sequenced sample consisted of blood. The receptors come from a woman under 30 with Graves' ophthalmopathy. Both conserved end residues are part of each CDR3. The D gene is left open where the match is weak. Size values are once, few and many counts, or a class for expanded clones, and some rows have none.

v_gene,d_gene,j_gene,abundance,CDR3nt,CDR3aa
TRBV11-1,NA,TRBJ2-1,many,TGTGCCAGCAGCTTAGGGCCAGGGGCTACCTACAATGAGCAGTTCTTC,CASSLGPGATYNEQFF
TRBV3-1,TRBD2,TRBJ2-1,many,TGTGCCAGCAGCCAAGAGAGGCTAGCGGGGCGAAGAGAATACAATGAGCAGTTCTTC,CASSQERLAGRREYNEQFF
TRBV20-1,NA,TRBJ2-5,many,TGCAGTGCTAGAGATATCAGGGGAGAGACCCAGTACTTC,CSARDIRGETQYF
TRBV28,TRBD2,TRBJ2-3,many,TGTGCCAGCACCAGCGGGAGAAGGGGAGATACGCAGTATTTT,CASTSGRRGDTQYF
TRBV28,NA,TRBJ1-5,few,TGTGCCAGCTCTACGGCAGGGGCCTATCAGCCCCAGCATTTT,CASSTAGAYQPQHF
TRBV7-8,NA,TRBJ1-5,many,TGTGCCAGCAGCAAAGAGCCCACGGGCAACAATCAGCCCCAGCATTTT,CASSKEPTGNNQPQHF
TRBV27,NA,TRBJ2-1,many,TGTGCCAGCAGTTTAGGGGGCCCCGCTGGCAATGAGCAGTTCTTC,CASSLGGPAGNEQFF
TRBV27,NA,TRBJ1-1,many,TGTGCCAGCAGTCCCGGACAGATCATGAACACTGAAGCTTTCTTT,CASSPGQIMNTEAFF
TRBV15,TRBD2,TRBJ2-5,few,TGTGCCACCAGCAGATCTAGCGGGAGGGCCCGGTGGGGAGAGACCCAGTACTTC,CATSRSSGRARWGETQYF
TRBV28,NA,TRBJ2-1,many,TGTGCCAGCAGTTTGGCGGGACAGTTCTACAATGAGCAGTTCTTC,CASSLAGQFYNEQFF
TRBV11-1,NA,TRBJ2-6,many,TGTGCCAGCAAGTCCGTAGCTGGGGCCAACGTCCTGACTTTC,CASKSVAGANVLTF
TRBV29-1,TRBD1,TRBJ2-5,many,TGCAGCGTTGAAGGAACAGGGGTAGAGACCCAGTACTTC,CSVEGTGVETQYF
TRBV4-1,NA,TRBJ2-3,NA,TGCGCCAGCACCTACCTCGTGAGGATGCCCACAGATACGCAGTATTTT,CASTYLVRMPTDTQYF
TRBV6-5,NA,TRBJ2-5,NA,TGTGCCAGCAGTTACTCAGGTCCGAGGACCCAGTACTTC,CASSYSGPRTQYF
TRBV30,NA,TRBJ2-1,many,TGTGCCTGGATACAACCCCGGGGGTTTTACAATGAGCAGTTCTTC,CAWIQPRGFYNEQFF
TRBV2,TRBD2,TRBJ2-1,NA,TGTGCCAGCAGCCTAAGCGGGAGTAGTCATGAGCAGTTCTTC,CASSLSGSSHEQFF
TRBV12-3/TRBV12-4,TRBD2,TRBJ2-5,many,TGTGCCAGCAGTTCGCGACTAGCGGGAGAAGTAGTGGCCGGAGAGACCCAGTACTTC,CASSSRLAGEVVAGETQYF
TRBV30,TRBD2,TRBJ2-5,NA,TGTGCCTCGGGGGGGGAGGGCCTGGAGACCCAGTACTTC,CASGGEGLETQYF
TRBV12-5,TRBD2,TRBJ2-7,NA,TGTGCTAGTGGCTTCGGGAGGGCCGGGGGGGAGCAGTACTTC,CASGFGRAGGEQYF
TRBV7-8,TRBD1,TRBJ1-6,many,TGTGCCAGCAGCTTAGGGGAGGGGGCAGGGAGCTCCTATAATTCACCCCTCCACTTT,CASSLGEGAGSSYNSPLHF
TRBV6-4,TRBD2,TRBJ2-3,few,TGTGCCAGCAGCCCTCAACGAAGACTAGCGGGAGGTGGAGTTACGCAGTATTTT,CASSPQRRLAGGGVTQYF
TRBV12-3/TRBV12-4,TRBD2,TRBJ2-3,NA,TGTGCCAGCAGTTACTCGGGACTAGCGGTCACAGATACGCAGTATTTT,CASSYSGLAVTDTQYF
TRBV28,NA,TRBJ1-6,NA,TGTGCCAGCAGTTTATGGACAGCCAAGGAACCCCTCCACTTT,CASSLWTAKEPLHF
TRBV7-9,NA,TRBJ1-1,NA,TGTGCCAGCAGCTTCGGACAGACTGATGGAACTGAAGCTTTCTTT,CASSFGQTDGTEAFF
TRBV28,TRBD2,TRBJ2-2,many,TGTGCCAGCGGGACTAGCGGGAGGACCGGGGAGCTGTTTTTT,CASGTSGRTGELFF
TRBV7-9,NA,TRBJ2-1,few,TGTGCCAGCCTACGCGGCAACAATGAGCAGTTCTTC,CASLRGNNEQFF
TRBV28,NA,TRBJ2-2,many,TGTGCCAGCAGTTTAGTGGGGGCCAACACCGGGGAGCTGTTTTTT,CASSLVGANTGELFF
TRBV19,NA,TRBJ1-3,NA,TGTGCCAGTAGAGGGTGGAGGGTCTCTGGAAACACCATATATTTT,CASRGWRVSGNTIYF
TRBV9,NA,TRBJ2-7,many,TGTGCCAGCAGCGTAGGTGGGACAATCTCCTACGAGCAGTACTTC,CASSVGGTISYEQYF
TRBV6-5,NA,TRBJ1-2,many,TGTGCCAGCAGTTACCCTGGGGGGGCGGGTGGCTACACCTTC,CASSYPGGAGGYTF
TRBV19,NA,TRBJ2-7,NA,TGTGCCAGTAGTATAGGGACAGCCGAGCAGTACTTC,CASSIGTAEQYF
TRBV24-1,NA,TRBJ2-1,NA,TGTGCCACCAGTGAATTGGGGGGGCTCGGGGAGCAGTTCTTC,CATSELGGLGEQFF
TRBV7-9,NA,TRBJ1-1,many,TGTGCCAGCAGCTCGCGACAACTGTTGAACACTGAAGCTTTCTTT,CASSSRQLLNTEAFF
TRBV3-1,TRBD1,TRBJ2-7,many,TGTGCCAGCAGCCAAGACGGGACAGGGGCACCTGGCTACGAGCAGTACTTC,CASSQDGTGAPGYEQYF
TRBV18,NA,TRBJ1-2,few,TGTGCCAGCTCACCGGGGGAATCGAACTATGGCTACACCTTC,CASSPGESNYGYTF
TRBV9,TRBD2,TRBJ2-7,many,TGTGCCAGCAGCCCCAGCGGGAGCCTTGCCTACGAGCAGTACTTC,CASSPSGSLAYEQYF
TRBV27,NA,TRBJ1-5,many,TGTGCCAGCAGTTTAATCCCTCCGACCCAAAACAGCAATCAGCCCCAGCATTTT,CASSLIPPTQNSNQPQHF
TRBV18,NA,TRBJ1-2,many,TGTGCCAGCTCACCACCGGTAACTAACTATGGCTACACCTTC,CASSPPVTNYGYTF
TRBV6-2/TRBV6-3,TRBD2,TRBJ2-1,NA,TGTGCCAGCAGTTACGAACGGGGACTATCCTACAATGAGCAGTTCTTC,CASSYERGLSYNEQFF
TRBV6-5,TRBD2,TRBJ2-1,many,TGTGCCAGCAGTTACTTCGTCGGACTAGCGGGGGTCCAGGAGCAGTTCTTC,CASSYFVGLAGVQEQFF
TRBV5-8,NA,TRBJ2-3,NA,TGTGCCAGCAGCTTGGCGGGGGATTTTAGCACAGATACGCAGTATTTT,CASSLAGDFSTDTQYF
TRBV27,NA,TRBJ2-7,many,TGTGCCAGCAGTTTATCGGCCGAGGCGCGTTCCTACGAGCAGTACTTC,CASSLSAEARSYEQYF
TRBV28,NA,TRBJ2-2,NA,TGTGCCAGCGGAGTTCCAAACACCGGGGAGCTGTTTTTT,CASGVPNTGELFF
TRBV19,TRBD1,TRBJ1-1,NA,TGTGCCAGTAGTCCGGGGAAGGGACAGTTGAACACTGAAGCTTTCTTT,CASSPGKGQLNTEAFF
TRBV12-3/TRBV12-4,TRBD1,TRBJ2-1,NA,TGTGCCATCAGCCTCTTGCGGACAGGGGGGGATGAGCAGTTCTTC,CAISLLRTGGDEQFF
TRBV12-3/TRBV12-4,NA,TRBJ2-1,many,TGTGCCACCTCCACCAATGAGCAGTTCTTC,CATSTNEQFF
TRBV20-1,NA,TRBJ1-2,NA,TGCAGTGCTAGAGATGTCGGCAGGGCTTCGGCTAACTATGGCTACACCTTC,CSARDVGRASANYGYTF
TRBV10-3,TRBD1,TRBJ2-5,NA,TGTGCCATCAGTGAGTCCAGGACAGGGTTAGAGACCCAGTACTTC,CAISESRTGLETQYF
TRBV7-8,TRBD1,TRBJ1-2,many,TGTGCCAGCAGCGCAGGGGGGCCCTATGGCTACACCTTC,CASSAGGPYGYTF
TRBV11-2,NA,TRBJ1-5,many,TGTGCCAGCAGCATTGGACAGAATAGCAATCAGCCCCAGCATTTT,CASSIGQNSNQPQHF
TRBV6-1,NA,TRBJ2-7,many,TGTGCCAGCAGTTCGTGGGCACCCAAGGACGAGCAGTACTTC,CASSSWAPKDEQYF
TRBV28,NA,TRBJ2-1,NA,TGTGCCAGTAGGGGGAGAGGGGCCAATGAGCAGTTCTTC,CASRGRGANEQFF
TRBV30,TRBD1,TRBJ1-2,many,TGTGCCTGCCCCAGACAGGGGAACTATGGCTACACCTTC,CACPRQGNYGYTF
TRBV5-8,TRBD1,TRBJ2-4,NA,TGTGCCAGCAGCTCGGAGGGGACAGGGGGGTCCAAAAACATTCAGTACTTC,CASSSEGTGGSKNIQYF